This TCR beta chain was sequenced during a study of T cell responses to AZD1222 COVID-19 vaccine. The study, taken as a whole, reports: Nearly half of the spike-specific TCRs reportedly recognize variant regions that carry no mutations. CD4 TCRs linked to vaccination spanned spike, dominating at 160-218 and 743-854. The study identified only five to seven AZD1222 recipients as seropositive at baseline.

This CDR3 is 16 amino acids long. Germline V gene sequence: CDR1 LGHNA, CDR2 YSLEER. V dropped 3 bases and J dropped 5 bases, with 16 bases sitting between them. Notes on this clone: Its antigen is still unknown.

Using immunoSEQ multiplex PCR, the repertoire was profiled, and TCRdb retains in-frame clones only, with some absent. This repertoire shows 68,000 or so clones, over 60% found once; its top ten account for roughly an eighth. Material: peripheral blood, obtained on day 0 of AZD1222 vaccination. The J gene is TRBJ2-2, the V gene TRBV4-3, with a possible D match to TRBD2 (6 bases). The clonotype was recovered from an adult in good health. The CDR3: CASSQYRLVGTGELFF. As DNA, the CDR3 is TGCGCCAGCAGCCAGTACAGACTAGTCGGAACCGGGGAGCTGTTTTTT.